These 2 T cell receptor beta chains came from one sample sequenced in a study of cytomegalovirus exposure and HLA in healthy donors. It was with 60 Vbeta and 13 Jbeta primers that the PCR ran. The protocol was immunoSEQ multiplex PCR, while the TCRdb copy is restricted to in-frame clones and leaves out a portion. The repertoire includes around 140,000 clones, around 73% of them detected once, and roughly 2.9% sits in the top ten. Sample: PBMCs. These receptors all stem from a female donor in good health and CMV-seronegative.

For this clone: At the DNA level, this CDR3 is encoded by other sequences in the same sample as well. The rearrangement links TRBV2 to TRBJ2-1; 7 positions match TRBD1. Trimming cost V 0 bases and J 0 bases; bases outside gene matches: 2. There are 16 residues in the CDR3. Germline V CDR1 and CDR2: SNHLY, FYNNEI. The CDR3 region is CASSEATGSSYNEQFF. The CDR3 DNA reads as TGTGCCAGCAGTGAAGCGACAGGGTCCTCCTACAATGAGCAGTTCTTC. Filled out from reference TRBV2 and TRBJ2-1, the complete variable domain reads EPEVTQTPSHQVTQMGQEVILRCVPISNHLYFYWYRQILGQKVEFLVSFYNNEISEKSEIFDDQFSVERPDGSNFTLKIRSTKLEDSAMYFCASSEATGSSYNEQFFGPGTRLTVL.

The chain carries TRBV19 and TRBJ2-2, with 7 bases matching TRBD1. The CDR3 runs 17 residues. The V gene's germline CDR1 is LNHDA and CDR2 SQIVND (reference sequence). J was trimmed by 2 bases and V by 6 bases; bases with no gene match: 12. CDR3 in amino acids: CASRQGWDLPNTGELFF. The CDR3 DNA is TGTGCCAGTAGACAGGGGTGGGATCTGCCTAACACCGGGGAGCTGTTTTTT. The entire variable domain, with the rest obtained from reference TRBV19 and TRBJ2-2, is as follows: DGGITQSPKYLFRKEGQNVTLSCEQNLNHDAMYWYRQDPGQGLRLIYYSQIVNDFQKGDIAEGYSVSREKKESFPLTVTSAQKNPTAFYLCASRQGWDLPNTGELFFGEGSRLTVL.